The 3 T cell receptor beta chains in this list originate from one sample, sequenced in a study of T cell responses to AZD1222 COVID-19 vaccine. Libraries were prepared by immunoSEQ multiplex PCR; TCRdb keeps only in-frame clonotypes and omits some of them. The data show more than 140,000 clones, 70% to 90% seen once. The sequences come from peripheral blood, collected on day 0 of MenACWY control vaccination. Every receptor here comes from an adult in good health.

This clone was observed a few times. The chain couples TRBV9 to TRBJ2-5; the D gene is possibly TRBD2 (6 bases). Per germline, CDR1 SGDLS and CDR2 YYNGEE. CDR3 size: 14 residues. The V end was cut by 3 bases, the J end by 5 bases, with 14 bases between. CDR3 residues: CASSELRAGETQYF. In nucleotides, the CDR3 is TGTGCCAGCAGCGAGCTCCGGGCGGGGGAGACCCAGTACTTC.

This sequence joins TRBV3-1 (or the pseudogene TRBV3-2) and TRBJ1-6, with D maybe TRBD1 (5 bases). The CDR3 is 15 amino acids. CDR1 and CDR2 (germline): LGHDT, YNNKEL (reference sequence). V shed 5 bases and J shed 7 bases, with 15 bases lying between them. The CDR3 nucleotides read TGTGCCAGCAGCTCAGAGGAGGGGTGGAATTCACCCCTCCACTTT. Amino acid sequence: CASSSEEGWNSPLHF.

The rearrangement joins TRBV7-9 to TRBJ2-7; 7 nucleotides line up with TRBD1. Germline loops: CDR1 SEHNR, CDR2 FQNEAQ (reference sequence). The V gene end was trimmed by 5 bases and the J gene end by 4 bases; junction bases not matched to a gene: 5. The CDR3 loop spans 13 amino acids. The CDR3 nucleotides are TGTGCCAGCAGCCTGGACAGGACGTACGAGCAGTACTTC. Translation gives CASSLDRTYEQYF.